This T cell receptor beta chain emerged from a study of blood T cell repertoires in COVID-19. At the level of the study: There were acute and convalescent COVID-19 samples, and they came from the United States, Italy and Spain. The analysed material was cDNA or gDNA that came from T cells, B-cell-depleted T cells, or PBMCs.

Between the trimmed V and J ends, which lost 5 bases and 0 bases, there was a span of 11 bases. The germline V gene encodes CDR1 SEHNR and CDR2 FQNEAQ (reference sequence). The CDR3 covers 15 residues. Methods used by the authors: Estimation of nucleated cell counts relied on the amplification of reference gene primers. Measured with immunoSEQ multiplex PCR; TCRdb has only the in-frame clones, and not every one. V and J calls and clone size are given by that table; D and trimming were obtained from the DNA. This sample has 410,000 or so clones, with more than 80% found just once. The chain employs TRBV7-9 and TRBJ2-1; D remains ambiguous. Sequences were obtained from peripheral blood. The source is a woman between 25 and 40 years old with active or convalescent COVID-19. CDR3 amino acids: CASSQRPSSYNEQFF. The CDR3 nucleotides read TGTGCCAGCAGCCAACGCCCGAGCTCCTACAATGAGCAGTTCTTC.